This T cell receptor beta chain was retrieved from a study of cytomegalovirus exposure and HLA in healthy donors. This clone showed up just once. With 60 Vbeta and 13 Jbeta primers, the PCR was carried out. Using immunoSEQ multiplex PCR, the repertoire was profiled, and TCRdb retains in-frame clones only, with some absent. Of 97,000 or so clones in the sample, about three quarters were seen once. Germline lookup yields CDR1 SQVTM and CDR2 ANQGSEA. This CDR3 region has 12 residues. V lost 7 bases, J lost 1 base, and 4 bases stayed unmatched. This TCR was sampled from a man aged 40-55 years in good health and CMV-seronegative. The V and J genes are TRBV29-1 and TRBJ2-7, with 7 bases that match TRBD1. The source material was PBMCs. DNA for the CDR3: TGCAGCGGGGGGACAGCGTCCTACGAGCAGTACTTC. Translated: CSGGTASYEQYF.